One and the same sample provided the 2 T cell receptor beta chains below, sequenced in a study of blood T cells in healthy people across ages. A sample-barcoded 5' primer and a J-beta primer mix were used in a second PCR of roughly 7 to 12 cycles. TCRdb passed the 5' RACE reads through MiXCR, listing each CDR3 protein once. The table records 800,000 or so distinct CDR3 sequences, roughly 60% of them present only once. The sample comprised blood. These TCRs come from a man between 25 and 39 years old in good health.

This rearrangement joins TRBV5-5 to TRBJ2-5; 7 bases line up with TRBD1. The J call may be incorrect, as the DNA end agrees better with TRBJ2-7. Germline CDR1 and CDR2: SGHKS and YYEKEE (reference sequence). There are 15 residues in the CDR3. CDR3 loop: CASSLLQGIGYEQYF. CDR3 sequence (DNA): TGTGCCAGCAGCTTGTTACAGGGGATCGGTTACGAGCAGTACTTC.

The CDR3: CSARTPGQSNNEQFF. CDR3 nucleotide sequence: TGCAGTGCTAGGACGCCGGGACAGAGCAACAATGAGCAGTTCTTC. This chain connects TRBV20-1 to TRBJ2-1; TRBD1 matches at 7 bases. The trim removed 3 bases at V and 5 bases at J, leaving 10 bases unmatched. CDR1 is DFQATT, CDR2 SNEGSKA, per germline (reference sequence). The CDR3 has 15 residues.